These T cell receptor beta chains were read from a single sample in a study of blood T cell repertoires in COVID-19. Libraries were prepared by immunoSEQ multiplex PCR; TCRdb keeps only in-frame clonotypes and omits some of them. The data contain roughly 180,000 clones, 85% to 90% of them seen just once; the ten biggest clones take up 0.99%. What was sequenced was peripheral blood. These receptors were taken from a man aged 18 to 29 with acute or convalescent COVID-19. Both conserved end residues are part of each CDR3. The D gene is left open where the match is weak.

CASSAQGFDNEKLFF TRBV5-1 NA
CASSEVTGGGYTF TRBV6-1 TRBD1
CATSDLSAGVSGEQYF TRBV24-1 TRBD2
CASSAKDRDEQYF TRBV10-1 TRBD1
CASSRQGQSNQPQHF TRBV11-2 TRBD1
CASSVGVASGGARDTQYF TRBV9 TRBD2
CASSTGQGRRLSGYTF TRBV7-2 TRBD1
CASSTSGTGPYGYTF TRBV6-4 TRBD1
CATKNSPRGEKLFF TRBV25-1 NA
CASSPGGGPGNTIYF TRBV3-1/TRBV3-2 TRBD1
CASSFRGSGTDTQYF TRBV7-3 TRBD1
CASSQFNREGPQETQYF TRBV4-2 NA
CAWTGTGGRSYNSPLHF TRBV30 TRBD1
CASSVGDSSGNTIYF TRBV9 TRBD1
CASSLGQGATGVSNQPQHF TRBV4-2 TRBD1
CASSQRQGIGSLYEKLFF TRBV23-1 TRBD1
CASSLSATTNEKLFF TRBV10-2 NA
CASSLAVRGGNEQFF TRBV28 TRBD2
CAWSVQGAGNTIYF TRBV30 TRBD1
CASSFRWTGGEYF TRBV12-3/TRBV12-4 TRBD1
CASSWGTSRSGNTIYF TRBV11-2 NA
CASSAGGQNIQYF TRBV18 NA
CAISDPNEKLFF TRBV10-3 NA
CASSSQGNGTEAFF TRBV5-4 NA
CSVGQGENSYEQYF TRBV29-1 TRBD1
CASSPADAAEAFF TRBV5-4 NA
CASSSRGSSTEAFF TRBV7-2 NA
CASSVVEENTGELFF TRBV9 NA
CASSPLAGTNEQFF TRBV3-1/TRBV3-2 TRBD2
CASSSHTGTLNYGYTF TRBV28 NA
CASSYFPGGDNGYTF TRBV6-5 TRBD1
CASSQVIAGGTDTQYF TRBV4-2 TRBD2
CAGPNSPLHF TRBV10-1 NA
CASSSPGQVAKNIQYF TRBV7-3 NA
CAASTTAGANYGYTF TRBV6-5 NA
CASSIEGSSGGYTDTQYF TRBV19 TRBD2
CANSQSSGANVLTF TRBV7-9 NA
CASSGQDHYNEQFF TRBV5-1 TRBD1
CASSDAGGRDYGYTF TRBV19 TRBD1
CSVDWGGVNTEAFF TRBV29-1 NA
CAWSEETHSNQPQHF TRBV30 NA
CASSLGNSYEQYF TRBV5-1 NA
CATSRDRGGSQPQHF TRBV15 NA
CASSLAFNYGYTF TRBV7-8 NA
CASSLLGGAKNIQYF TRBV5-1 NA
CASSLEGQMLNGYTF TRBV3-1/TRBV3-2 TRBD1
CASTGTYTGGTNYGYTF TRBV6-4 NA
CASSTGIQGPLRNTIYF TRBV19 NA
CASRPDREQPQHF TRBV19 TRBD1
CASSSYLWGRNNEQFF TRBV7-9 NA
CASSLMASFNYGYTF TRBV7-9 NA
CASSWTGGPEAFF TRBV11-1 TRBD1
CASSPTGGGTPYGYTF TRBV18 NA
CASSLATPGAYEQYF TRBV7-6 NA
CASSREGTINEKLFF TRBV5-8 NA
CASSLRESSYNSPLHF TRBV5-5 NA
CAISSLAGGSYEQFF TRBV6-5 TRBD2
CASAMKAGISYNEQFF TRBV5-6 TRBD2
CASQGISGANVLTF TRBV6-5 NA